This TCR beta chain was observed in a study of blood T cell repertoires in COVID-19. As for the study in general: COVID-19 samples from acute and convalescent phases originated in the United States, Italy and Spain. The cDNA or gDNA used as material had been derived from T cells, B-cell-depleted T cells, or PBMCs.

This CDR3 has 17 amino acids. The germline gives CDR1 SGHRS, CDR2 YFSETQ. With 0 bases clipped from V and 2 bases from J, the junction kept 5 bases outside the gene matches. Participants were aged about 18 to 100 years from 24 US areas. Source study methods: Reference gene primer amplification yielded estimated nucleated cell counts. This table comes from immunoSEQ multiplex PCR, and its TCRdb copy is limited to in-frame clones, with some not included. V and J calls and clone size come straight from that table; D and trimming were deduced from the DNA. The sample includes around 280,000 clones, nearly 90% of them seen just once.

The sample was PBMCs or T cells enriched from blood (not recorded which). The sequence came from a woman between 18 and 30 years old with acute COVID-19. This sequence joins TRBV5-1 and TRBJ2-3; 11 bases align to TRBD2. CDR3 region: CASSLGSSGRNTDTQYF. The CDR3, as DNA: TGCGCCAGCAGCTTGGGCTCTAGCGGGAGGAACACAGATACGCAGTATTTT. The full variable domain, rest sourced from reference TRBV5-1 and TRBJ2-3, is KAGVTQTPRYLIKTRGQQVTLSCSPISGHRSVSWYQQTPGQGLQFLFEYFSETQRNKGNFPGRFSGRQFSNSRSEMNVSTLELGDSALYLCASSLGSSGRNTDTQYFGPGTRLTVL.